The rows below give T cell receptor beta chains drawn from one sample of a study of OX40 agonist ivuxolimab in advanced cancers. TCRdb keeps only in-frame clones here, not all; method: immunoSEQ multiplex PCR. Among around 100,000 clones listed, almost 90% were seen once. The sample here was CD4+ or CD8+ T cells sorted from blood, taken in a trial of the OX40 agonist ivuxolimab. The source is an adult with an advanced solid tumor such as melanoma, head and neck, liver or kidney cancer. Each CDR3 is given with its conserved first and last residue. The D gene is left open where the match is weak. Clone sizes are given selectively: once, few, many, or a class where the clone is expanded.

size: NA
D: NA
J: TRBJ2-2
length: 15
V: TRBV4-1
CDR3: CASSQDSGVLGELFF
DNA: TGCGCCAGCAGCCAAGACTCGGGGGTCTTAGGGGAGCTGTTTTTT

size: NA
D: NA
J: TRBJ1-1
length: 14
V: TRBV6-5
CDR3: CASSYGNRRTEAFF
DNA: TGTGCCAGCAGTTACGGTAACAGGCGAACTGAAGCTTTCTTT

size: NA
D: NA
J: TRBJ1-3
length: 16
V: TRBV25-1
CDR3: CASRLPGTASGNTIYF
DNA: TGTGCCAGCAGGTTACCCGGGACTGCCTCTGGAAACACCATATATTTT

size: NA
D: TRBD2
J: TRBJ2-1
length: 19
V: TRBV27
CDR3: CASSPGLGLAGGKYNEQFF
DNA: TGTGCCAGCAGTCCGGGATTGGGACTAGCGGGAGGGAAGTACAATGAGCAGTTCTTC

size: NA
D: TRBD1
J: TRBJ1-2
length: 14
V: TRBV6-1
CDR3: CASSEAGTGGDYTF
DNA: TGTGCCAGCAGTGAAGCGGGGACAGGGGGAGACTACACCTTC

size: NA
D: TRBD1
J: TRBJ1-1
length: 14
V: TRBV9
CDR3: CASSVTGGATEAFF
DNA: TGTGCCAGCAGCGTTACAGGGGGGGCCACTGAAGCTTTCTTT

size: NA
D: NA
J: TRBJ1-5
length: 16
V: TRBV19
CDR3: CASSTTGRQLLRPQHF
DNA: TGTGCCAGTAGTACCACGGGGAGACAGCTGCTGCGGCCCCAGCATTTT

size: NA
D: NA
J: TRBJ2-5
length: 15
V: TRBV7-9
CDR3: CASSLGGPQGETQYF
DNA: TGTGCCAGCAGCTTAGGGGGGCCCCAGGGGGAGACCCAGTACTTC

size: NA
D: NA
J: TRBJ1-6
length: 15
V: TRBV7-2
CDR3: CASSSNGRGDSPLHF
DNA: TGTGCCAGCAGCTCTAATGGCAGGGGTGATTCACCCCTCCACTTT

size: NA
D: NA
J: TRBJ2-2
length: 19
V: TRBV27
CDR3: CASSLQGDSGRTHRSELFF
DNA: TGTGCCAGCAGTTTACAGGGGGACTCCGGGCGAACACACCGGTCGGAGCTGTTTTTT

size: NA
D: NA
J: TRBJ2-1
length: 12
V: TRBV27
CDR3: CASNGWSSEQFF
DNA: TGTGCCAGCAACGGATGGTCGAGTGAGCAGTTCTTC

size: NA
D: NA
J: TRBJ2-7
length: 14
V: TRBV7-2
CDR3: CASSFSASSYEQYF
DNA: TGTGCCAGCAGTTTTAGTGCCAGCTCCTACGAGCAGTACTTC

size: NA
D: NA
J: TRBJ2-1
length: 14
V: TRBV29-1
CDR3: CSALVGAVEDEQFF
DNA: TGCAGCGCCCTAGTCGGGGCCGTAGAAGATGAGCAGTTCTTC

size: NA
D: TRBD2
J: TRBJ2-1
length: 17
V: TRBV25-1
CDR3: CASRGRLAGEGWNEQFF
DNA: TGTGCCAGCAGGGGGAGATTAGCGGGAGAAGGATGGAATGAGCAGTTCTTC

size: NA
D: NA
J: TRBJ2-5
length: 16
V: TRBV27
CDR3: CASSLRGGTGLGTQYF
DNA: TGTGCCAGCAGTTTACGTGGCGGTACTGGGCTAGGGACCCAGTACTTC

size: NA
D: NA
J: TRBJ1-1
length: 15
V: TRBV18
CDR3: CASSLRQSGNTEAFF
DNA: TGTGCCAGCTCACTAAGACAAAGCGGGAACACTGAAGCTTTCTTT

size: NA
D: NA
J: TRBJ2-3
length: 13
V: TRBV7-2
CDR3: CASSSQGADTQYF
DNA: TGTGCCAGCAGCTCCCAAGGGGCCGATACGCAGTATTTT

size: NA
D: NA
J: TRBJ2-3
length: 15
V: TRBV11-2
CDR3: CASSATGPGRDTQYF
DNA: TGTGCCAGCAGCGCTACAGGGCCGGGCAGGGATACGCAGTATTTT

size: NA
D: NA
J: TRBJ1-2
length: 14
V: TRBV5-4
CDR3: CASSLGGPNYGYTF
DNA: TGTGCCAGCAGCTTGGGGGGACCGAACTATGGCTACACCTTC

size: NA
D: NA
J: TRBJ2-5
length: 12
V: TRBV28
CDR3: CASSASLETQYF
DNA: TGTGCCAGCAGTGCCTCTTTGGAGACCCAGTACTTC

size: NA
D: NA
J: TRBJ1-3
length: 16
V: TRBV9
CDR3: CASSQGLQGIGNTIYF
DNA: TGTGCCAGCAGCCAAGGGCTCCAGGGAATTGGAAACACCATATATTTT

size: NA
D: NA
J: TRBJ1-2
length: 13
V: TRBV5-8
CDR3: CASSQDVNYGYTF
DNA: TGTGCCAGCAGCCAAGACGTTAACTATGGCTACACCTTC

size: NA
D: TRBD2
J: TRBJ2-1
length: 15
V: TRBV29-1
CDR3: CSVEGSSGSRNEQFF
DNA: TGCAGCGTTGAAGGTTCTAGCGGGAGCCGGAATGAGCAGTTCTTC

size: NA
D: NA
J: TRBJ2-3
length: 14
V: TRBV2
CDR3: CASRPGFDADTQYF
DNA: TGTGCCAGCAGGCCAGGGTTTGATGCAGATACGCAGTATTTT

size: once
D: TRBD1
J: TRBJ2-2
length: 17
V: TRBV10-1
CDR3: CASSERQTGLRTGELFF
DNA: TGCGCCAGCAGTGAGCGACAGACAGGGTTAAGAACCGGGGAGCTGTTTTTT

size: NA
D: NA
J: TRBJ2-7
length: 11
V: TRBV5-1
CDR3: CASSGSYEQYF
DNA: TGCGCCAGCAGCGGAAGCTACGAGCAGTACTTC

size: NA
D: NA
J: TRBJ1-2
length: 14
V: TRBV5-1
CDR3: CASSLGPQDYGYTF
DNA: TGCGCCAGCAGCTTGGGCCCTCAGGATTATGGCTACACCTTC

size: NA
D: NA
J: TRBJ2-5
length: 12
V: TRBV15
CDR3: CATSRDRETQYF
DNA: TGTGCCACCAGCAGAGATCGTGAGACCCAGTACTTC

size: NA
D: TRBD1
J: TRBJ2-2
length: 17
V: TRBV4-1
CDR3: CASSQETTGGFTGELFF
DNA: TGCGCCAGCAGCCAAGAAACAACAGGGGGTTTTACCGGGGAGCTGTTTTTT

size: NA
D: NA
J: TRBJ2-7
length: 14
V: TRBV23-1
CDR3: CASRALGFSYEQYF
DNA: TGCGCCAGCAGGGCCCTAGGGTTTTCCTACGAGCAGTACTTC

size: NA
D: NA
J: TRBJ2-1
length: 12
V: TRBV28
CDR3: CASSLPFGEQFF
DNA: TGTGCCAGCAGTTTACCTTTCGGTGAGCAGTTCTTC

size: NA
D: TRBD1
J: TRBJ2-7
length: 10
V: TRBV18
CDR3: CASSGTGLYF
DNA: TGTGCCAGCTCGGGGACAGGGCTGTACTTC

size: once
D: NA
J: TRBJ1-1
length: 14
V: TRBV27
CDR3: CASSLKRMNTEAFF
DNA: TGTGCCAGCAGTTTAAAACGGATGAACACTGAAGCTTTCTTT

size: few
D: NA
J: TRBJ2-3
length: 17
V: TRBV2
CDR3: CASSECGRGILCDTQYF
DNA: TGTGCCAGCAGTGAGTGCGGTAGAGGGATTCTTTGTGATACGCAGTATTTT

size: NA
D: NA
J: TRBJ2-5
length: 14
V: TRBV25-1
CDR3: CASSRLAGRETQYF
DNA: TGTGCCAGCAGTCGGTTGGCAGGGAGAGAGACCCAGTACTTC

size: NA
D: TRBD2
J: TRBJ2-1
length: 16
V: TRBV7-9
CDR3: CASSLVLAGGYNEQFF
DNA: TGTGCCAGCAGCTTAGTTCTAGCGGGAGGCTACAATGAGCAGTTCTTC

size: NA
D: TRBD1
J: TRBJ1-4
length: 15
V: TRBV10-3
CDR3: CAISDDRGRREKLFF
DNA: TGTGCCATCAGTGATGACAGGGGGCGCCGGGAAAAACTGTTTTTT

size: NA
D: TRBD2
J: TRBJ2-7
length: 15
V: TRBV15
CDR3: CATSVSGLLSYEQYF
DNA: TGTGCCACCAGCGTTTCGGGACTATTGTCCTACGAGCAGTACTTC

size: NA
D: TRBD2
J: TRBJ2-3
length: 14
V: TRBV29-1
CDR3: CSGKREGLTDTQYF
DNA: TGCAGCGGTAAGCGGGAGGGCCTCACAGATACGCAGTATTTT

size: few
D: NA
J: TRBJ1-5
length: 13
V: TRBV10-2
CDR3: CASKERGGQPQHF
DNA: TGCGCCAGCAAGGAGAGGGGGGGGCAGCCCCAGCATTTT